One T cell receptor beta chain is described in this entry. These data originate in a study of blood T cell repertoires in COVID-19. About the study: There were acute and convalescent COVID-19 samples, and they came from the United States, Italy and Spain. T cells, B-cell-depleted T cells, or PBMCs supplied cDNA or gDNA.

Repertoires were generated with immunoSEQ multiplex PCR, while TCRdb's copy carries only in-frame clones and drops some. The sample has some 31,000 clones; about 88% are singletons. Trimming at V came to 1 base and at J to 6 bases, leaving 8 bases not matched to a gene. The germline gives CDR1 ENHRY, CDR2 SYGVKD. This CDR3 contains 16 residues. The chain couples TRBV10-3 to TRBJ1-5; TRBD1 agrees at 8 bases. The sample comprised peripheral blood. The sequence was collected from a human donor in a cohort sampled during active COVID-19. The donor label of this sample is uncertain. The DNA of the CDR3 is TGTGCCATCAGTGAGTTTGCGACAGGGGAGGGTCAGCCCCAGCATTTT. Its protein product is CAISEFATGEGQPQHF.